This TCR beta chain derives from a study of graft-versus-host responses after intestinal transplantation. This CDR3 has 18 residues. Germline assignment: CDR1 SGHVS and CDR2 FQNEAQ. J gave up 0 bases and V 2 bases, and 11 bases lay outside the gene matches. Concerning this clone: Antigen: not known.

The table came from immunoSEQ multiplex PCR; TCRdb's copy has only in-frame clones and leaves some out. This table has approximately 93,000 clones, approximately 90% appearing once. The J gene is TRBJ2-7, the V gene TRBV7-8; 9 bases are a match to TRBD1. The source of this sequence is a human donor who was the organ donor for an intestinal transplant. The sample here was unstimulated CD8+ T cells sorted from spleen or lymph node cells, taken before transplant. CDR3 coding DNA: TGTGCCAGCAGCTTACCCCCTGGTGGACAGGGGAGCTCCTACGAGCAGTACTTC. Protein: CASSLPPGGQGSSYEQYF.